This T cell receptor beta chain derives from a study of cytomegalovirus exposure and HLA in healthy donors. Vbeta (60) and Jbeta (13) primers were used in the PCR. Profiling relied on immunoSEQ multiplex PCR, and the TCRdb table lists in-frame clones only, not all of them. Of about 150,000 clones in the sample, around three quarters were seen once. The table lists this clone with a few counts. Its antigen is not identified. This CDR3 spans 16 amino acids. The J segment lost 7 bases and the V segment lost 5 bases, leaving 17 bases of the junction unmatched. Germline CDR1 and CDR2: SGHTA and FQGNSA. Whole-study findings and limits: A previous analysis found most TCR beta V segments productive roughly 87% or roughly 30% of the time.

This sequence was found in a man aged 35-49 years in good health and CMV-seronegative. This sequence joins TRBV7-2 and TRBJ2-7, with 7 bases matching TRBD2. The sample consisted of PBMCs. This CDR3 reads CASSPPGGGAPGEQYF. CDR3 DNA sequence: TGTGCCAGCAGCCCCCCTGGGGGAGGGGCGCCGGGGGAGCAGTACTTC.